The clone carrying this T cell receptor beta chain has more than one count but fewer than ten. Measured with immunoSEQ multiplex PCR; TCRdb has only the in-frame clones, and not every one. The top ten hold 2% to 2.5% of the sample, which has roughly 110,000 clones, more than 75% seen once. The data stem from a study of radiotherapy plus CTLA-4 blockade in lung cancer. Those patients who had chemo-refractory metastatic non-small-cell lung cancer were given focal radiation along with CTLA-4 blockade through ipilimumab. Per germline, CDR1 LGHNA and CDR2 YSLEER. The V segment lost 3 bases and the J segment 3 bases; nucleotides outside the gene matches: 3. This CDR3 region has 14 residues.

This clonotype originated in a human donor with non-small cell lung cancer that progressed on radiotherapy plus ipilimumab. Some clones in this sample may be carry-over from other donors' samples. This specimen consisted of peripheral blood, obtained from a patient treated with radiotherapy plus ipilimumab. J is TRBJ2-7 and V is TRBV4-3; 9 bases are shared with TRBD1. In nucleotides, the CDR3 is TGCGCCAGCAGCCACTCGGACAGGGGCTACGAGCAGTACTTC. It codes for CASSHSDRGYEQYF.